A single sample is the source of the 2 T cell receptor beta chains below, sequenced in a study of shared clonotypes between healthy human individuals. Produced via immunoSEQ multiplex PCR; TCRdb's table is partial and in-frame only. The table records approximately 2,300,000 clones, 80% to 95% of them present only once. Material for sequencing was naive CD4+ T cells from PBMCs. Sample subset: CD45RA+ positively selected. Receptors originate from a man between 18 and 35 years old in good health. Some clones in this sample may be carry-over from other donors' samples.

V usage is TRBV9 and J usage is TRBJ2-1; the match to TRBD2 covers 11 bases. Germline loops: CDR1 SGDLS, CDR2 YYNGEE. The CDR3 runs 15 residues. The junction had 7 bases not matched to a gene; V was cut back by 4 bases and J by 7 bases. This chain's CDR3 is CASSPRLAGINEQFF. The CDR3 coding sequence is TGTGCCAGCAGCCCGCGACTAGCGGGAATTAATGAGCAGTTCTTC.

The chain carries TRBV5-1 and TRBJ2-1; tentatively, D is TRBD2 (6 bases). V shed 4 bases and J shed 5 bases, with 16 bases lying between them. Germline V lookup: CDR1 SGHRS, CDR2 YFSETQ. The CDR3 covers 15 residues. CDR3 DNA sequence: TGCGCCAGCAGCCCCCGGGGGACTCGGGACAATGAGCAGTTCTTC. It encodes CASSPRGTRDNEQFF.